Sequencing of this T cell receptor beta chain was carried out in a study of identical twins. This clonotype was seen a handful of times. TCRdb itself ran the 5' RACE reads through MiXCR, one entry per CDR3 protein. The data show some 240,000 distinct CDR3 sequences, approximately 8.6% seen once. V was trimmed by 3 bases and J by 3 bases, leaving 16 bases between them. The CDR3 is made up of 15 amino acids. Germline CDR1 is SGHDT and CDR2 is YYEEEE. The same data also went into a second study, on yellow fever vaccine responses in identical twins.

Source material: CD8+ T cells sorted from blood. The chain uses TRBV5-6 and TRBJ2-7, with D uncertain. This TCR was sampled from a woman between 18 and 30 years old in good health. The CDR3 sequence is CASSSVDTLNYEQYF. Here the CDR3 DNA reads TGTGCCAGCAGCTCCGTCGACACGCTAAACTACGAGCAGTACTTC.